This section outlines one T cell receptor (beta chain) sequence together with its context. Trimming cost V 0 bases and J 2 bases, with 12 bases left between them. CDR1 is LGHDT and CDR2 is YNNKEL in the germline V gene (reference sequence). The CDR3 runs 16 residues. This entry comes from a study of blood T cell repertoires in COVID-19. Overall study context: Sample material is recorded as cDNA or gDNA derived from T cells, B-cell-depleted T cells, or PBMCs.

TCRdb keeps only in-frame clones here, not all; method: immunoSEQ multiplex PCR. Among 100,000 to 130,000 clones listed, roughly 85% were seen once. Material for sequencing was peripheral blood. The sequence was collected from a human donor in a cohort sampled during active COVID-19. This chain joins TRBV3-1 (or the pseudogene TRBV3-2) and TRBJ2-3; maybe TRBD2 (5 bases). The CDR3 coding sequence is TGTGCCAGCAGCCAAGATTGGGCGGAGGCCACAGATACGCAGTATTTT. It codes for CASSQDWAEATDTQYF.